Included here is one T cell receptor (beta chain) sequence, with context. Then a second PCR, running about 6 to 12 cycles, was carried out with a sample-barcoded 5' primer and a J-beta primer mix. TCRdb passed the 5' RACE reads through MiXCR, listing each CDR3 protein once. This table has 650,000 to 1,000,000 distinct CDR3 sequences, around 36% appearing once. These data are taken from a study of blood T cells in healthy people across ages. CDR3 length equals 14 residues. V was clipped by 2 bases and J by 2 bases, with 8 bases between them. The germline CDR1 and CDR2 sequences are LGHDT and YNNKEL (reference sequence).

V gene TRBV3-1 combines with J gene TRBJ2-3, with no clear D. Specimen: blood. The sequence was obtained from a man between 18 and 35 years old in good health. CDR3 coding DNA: TGTGCCAGCAGCCAATTTAGGGACACAGATACGCAGTATTTT. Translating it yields CASSQFRDTDTQYF.